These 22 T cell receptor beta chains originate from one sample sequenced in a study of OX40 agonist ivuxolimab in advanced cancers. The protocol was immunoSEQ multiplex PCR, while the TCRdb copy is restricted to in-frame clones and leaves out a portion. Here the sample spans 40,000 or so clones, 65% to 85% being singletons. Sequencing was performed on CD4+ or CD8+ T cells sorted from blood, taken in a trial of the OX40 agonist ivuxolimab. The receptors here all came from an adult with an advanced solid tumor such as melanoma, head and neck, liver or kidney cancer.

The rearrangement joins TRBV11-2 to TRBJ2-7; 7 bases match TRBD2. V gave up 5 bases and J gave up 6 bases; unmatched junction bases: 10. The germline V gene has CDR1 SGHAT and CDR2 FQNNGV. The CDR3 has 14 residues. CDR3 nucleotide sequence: TGTGCCAGCAGCCGTTCACAGGCTAGCGGCGAGCAGTACTTC. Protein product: CASSRSQASGEQYF.

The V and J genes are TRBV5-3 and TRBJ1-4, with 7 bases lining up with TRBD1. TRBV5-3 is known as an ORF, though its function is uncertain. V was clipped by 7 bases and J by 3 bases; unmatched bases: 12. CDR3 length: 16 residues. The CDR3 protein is CARWPRRGPANEKLFF. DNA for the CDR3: TGTGCCAGATGGCCGCGAAGGGGGCCGGCTAATGAAAAACTGTTTTTT.

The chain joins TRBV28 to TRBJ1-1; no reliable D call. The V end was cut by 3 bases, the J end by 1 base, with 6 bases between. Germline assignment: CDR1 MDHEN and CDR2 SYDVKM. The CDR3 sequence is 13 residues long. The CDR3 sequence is CASSFERNTEAFF. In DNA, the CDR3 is TGTGCCAGCAGTTTCGAGCGGAACACTGAAGCTTTCTTT. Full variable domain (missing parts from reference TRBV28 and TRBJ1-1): DVKVTQSSRYLVKRTGEKVFLECVQDMDHENMFWYRQDPGLGLRLIYFSYDVKMKEKGDIPEGYSVSREKKERFSLILESASTNQTSMYLCASSFERNTEAFFGQGTRLTVV.

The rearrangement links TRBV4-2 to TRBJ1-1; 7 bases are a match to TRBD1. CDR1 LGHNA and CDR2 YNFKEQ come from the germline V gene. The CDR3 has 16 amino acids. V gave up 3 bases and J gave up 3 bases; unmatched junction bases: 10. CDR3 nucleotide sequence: TGTGCCAGCAGCCAGGGACAGAGACGTCTTTACACTGAAGCTTTCTTT. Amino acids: CASSQGQRRLYTEAFF.

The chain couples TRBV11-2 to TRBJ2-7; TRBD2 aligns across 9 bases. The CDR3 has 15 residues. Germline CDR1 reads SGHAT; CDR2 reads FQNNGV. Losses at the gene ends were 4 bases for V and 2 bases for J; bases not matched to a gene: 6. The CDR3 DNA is TGTGCCAGCAGCTCGTCAGCGGGAGGACCCTACGAGCAGTACTTC. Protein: CASSSSAGGPYEQYF.

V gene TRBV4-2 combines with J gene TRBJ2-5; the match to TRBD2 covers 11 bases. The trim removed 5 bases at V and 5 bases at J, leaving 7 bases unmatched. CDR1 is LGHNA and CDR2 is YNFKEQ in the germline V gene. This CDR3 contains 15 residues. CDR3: CASSLGSGRAETQYF. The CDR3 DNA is TGTGCCAGCAGCTTGGGTAGCGGGAGGGCGGAGACCCAGTACTTC.

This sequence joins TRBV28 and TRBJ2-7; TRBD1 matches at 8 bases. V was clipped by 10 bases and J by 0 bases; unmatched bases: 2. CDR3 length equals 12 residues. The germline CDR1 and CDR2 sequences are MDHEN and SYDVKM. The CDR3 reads CATDRGSYEQYF. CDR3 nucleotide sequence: TGTGCCACAGACAGGGGCTCCTACGAGCAGTACTTC.

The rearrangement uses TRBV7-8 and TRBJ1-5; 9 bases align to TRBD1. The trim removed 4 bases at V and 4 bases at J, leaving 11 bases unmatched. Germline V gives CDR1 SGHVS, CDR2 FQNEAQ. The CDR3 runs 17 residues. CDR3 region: CASSSPGTGLRNQPQHF. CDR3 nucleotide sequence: TGTGCCAGCAGCTCTCCCGGGACAGGGTTAAGGAATCAGCCCCAGCATTTT.

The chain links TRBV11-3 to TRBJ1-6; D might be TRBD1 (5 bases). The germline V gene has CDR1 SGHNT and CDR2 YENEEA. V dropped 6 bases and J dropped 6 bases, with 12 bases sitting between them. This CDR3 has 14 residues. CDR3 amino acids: CASRAGRSNSPLHF. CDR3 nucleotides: TGTGCCAGCAGGGCGGGACGGTCTAATTCACCCCTCCACTTT. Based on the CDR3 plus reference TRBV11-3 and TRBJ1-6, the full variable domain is EAGVVQSPRYKIIEKKQPVAFWCNPISGHNTLYWYLQNLGQGPELLIRYENEEAVDDSQLPKDRFSAERLKGVDSTLKIQPAELGDSAVYLCASRAGRSNSPLHFGNGTRLTVT.

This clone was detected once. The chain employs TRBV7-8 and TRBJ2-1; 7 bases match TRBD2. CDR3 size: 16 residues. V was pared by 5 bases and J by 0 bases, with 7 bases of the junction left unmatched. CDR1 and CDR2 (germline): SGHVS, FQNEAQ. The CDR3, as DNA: TGTGCCAGCAGCGTCTCTAGCGGATTCTCCTACAATGAGCAGTTCTTC. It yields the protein CASSVSSGFSYNEQFF.

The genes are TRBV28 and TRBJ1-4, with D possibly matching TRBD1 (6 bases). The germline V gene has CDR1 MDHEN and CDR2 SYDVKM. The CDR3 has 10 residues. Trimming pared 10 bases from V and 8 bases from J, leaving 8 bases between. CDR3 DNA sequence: TGTGCCACCCAGGGGGAAAAACTGTTTTTT. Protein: CATQGEKLFF.

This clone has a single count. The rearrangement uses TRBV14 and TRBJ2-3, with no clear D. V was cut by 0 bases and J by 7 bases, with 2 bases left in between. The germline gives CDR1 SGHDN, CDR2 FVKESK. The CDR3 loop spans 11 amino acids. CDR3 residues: CASSQEYTQYF. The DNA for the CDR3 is TGTGCCAGCAGCCAAGAATATACGCAGTATTTT. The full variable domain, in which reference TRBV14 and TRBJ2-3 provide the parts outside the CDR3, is EAGVTQFPSHSVIEKGQTVTLRCDPISGHDNLYWYRRVMGKEIKFLLHFVKESKQDESGMPNNRFLAERTGGTYSTLKVQPAELEDSGVYFCASSQEYTQYFGPGTRLTVL.

CDR3 sequence (DNA): TGTGCCAGCAGTTCCGACAGGGACACTGAAGCTTTCTTT. Translated: CASSSDRDTEAFF. The rearrangement joins TRBV2 to TRBJ1-1, with TRBD1 matching 7 bases. Losses at the gene ends were 5 bases for V and 3 bases for J; bases not matched to a gene: 3. Looked up from germline, CDR1 is SNHLY and CDR2 is FYNNEI. The length of the CDR3 is 13 residues.

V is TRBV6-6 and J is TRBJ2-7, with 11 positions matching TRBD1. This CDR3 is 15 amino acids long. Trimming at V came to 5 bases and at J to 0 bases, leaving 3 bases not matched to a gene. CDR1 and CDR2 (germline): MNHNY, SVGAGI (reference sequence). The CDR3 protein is CASSGQGASSYEQYF. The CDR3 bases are TGTGCCAGCAGTGGACAGGGGGCCAGCTCCTACGAGCAGTACTTC.

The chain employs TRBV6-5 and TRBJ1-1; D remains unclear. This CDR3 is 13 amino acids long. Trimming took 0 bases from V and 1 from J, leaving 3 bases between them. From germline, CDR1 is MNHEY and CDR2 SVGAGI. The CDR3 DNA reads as TGTGCCAGCAGTTACTCCAGGAACACTGAAGCTTTCTTT. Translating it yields CASSYSRNTEAFF.

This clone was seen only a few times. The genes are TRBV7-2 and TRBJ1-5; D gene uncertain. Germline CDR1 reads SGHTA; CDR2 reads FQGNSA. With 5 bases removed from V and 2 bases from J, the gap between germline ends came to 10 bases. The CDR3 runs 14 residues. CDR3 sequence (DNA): TGTGCCAGCAGCGTCGGAGCCGGCAATCAGCCCCAGCATTTT. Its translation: CASSVGAGNQPQHF.

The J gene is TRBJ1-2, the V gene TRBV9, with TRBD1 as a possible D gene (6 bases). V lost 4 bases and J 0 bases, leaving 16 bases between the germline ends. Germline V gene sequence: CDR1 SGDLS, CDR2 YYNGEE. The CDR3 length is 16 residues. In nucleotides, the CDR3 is TGTGCCAGCAGCCCCATGCGGGGGCAGGCTAACTATGGCTACACCTTC. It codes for CASSPMRGQANYGYTF. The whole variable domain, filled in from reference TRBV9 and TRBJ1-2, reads DSGVTQTPKHLITATGQRVTLRCSPRSGDLSVYWYQQSLDQGLQFLIQYYNGEERAKGNILERFSAQQFPDLHSELNLSSLELGDSALYFCASSPMRGQANYGYTFGSGTRLTVV.

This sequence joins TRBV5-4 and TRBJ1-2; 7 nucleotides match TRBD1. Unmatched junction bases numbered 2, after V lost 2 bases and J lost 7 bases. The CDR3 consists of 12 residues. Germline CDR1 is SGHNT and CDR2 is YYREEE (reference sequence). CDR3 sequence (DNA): TGTGCCAGCAGCTTTACAGGGGCTGGCTACACCTTC. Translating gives CASSFTGAGYTF.

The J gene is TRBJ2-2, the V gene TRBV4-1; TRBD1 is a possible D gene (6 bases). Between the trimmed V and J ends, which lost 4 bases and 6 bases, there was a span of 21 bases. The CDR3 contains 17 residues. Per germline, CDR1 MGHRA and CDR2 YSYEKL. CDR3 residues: CASSRGSGAPEAGELFF. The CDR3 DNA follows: TGCGCCAGCAGCCGCGGGTCAGGGGCCCCGGAGGCCGGGGAGCTGTTTTTT.

The CDR3 nucleotides read TGTGCCTGTCAGACCGAAACTAGTTGGGCCAAAGATAACTACGAGCGGTACTTC. Its protein is CACQTETSWAKDNYERYF. The gene calls are TRBV30 and TRBJ2-5, with D perhaps matching TRBD2 (5 bases). Germline CDR1 and CDR2: GTSNPN and SVGIG (reference sequence). V lost 6 bases and J lost 13, with 39 bases in between. CDR3 size: 18 residues.

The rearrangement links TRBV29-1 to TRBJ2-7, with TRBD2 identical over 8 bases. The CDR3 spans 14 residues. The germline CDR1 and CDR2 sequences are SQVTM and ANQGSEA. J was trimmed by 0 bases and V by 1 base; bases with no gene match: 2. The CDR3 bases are TGCAGCGTTGAAGCCGGGACTAGCTCCTACGAGCAGTACTTC. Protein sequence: CSVEAGTSSYEQYF.

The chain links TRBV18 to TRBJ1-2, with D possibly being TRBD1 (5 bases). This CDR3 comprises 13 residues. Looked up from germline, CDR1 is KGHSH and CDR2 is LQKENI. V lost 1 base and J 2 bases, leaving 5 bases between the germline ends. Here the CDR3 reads CASSPRGNYGYTF. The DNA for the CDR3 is TGTGCCAGCTCACCACGGGGGAACTATGGCTACACCTTC.